This T cell receptor beta chain was obtained from a study of T cells in Graves' hyperthyroidism and ophthalmopathy. The study's findings and limits: Most expanded thyroid clonotypes above 0.001 recurred in blood.

This clonotype was recorded at least ten times. As yet, its antigen is unknown. There were TCR beta CDR3 regions amplified from RNA transcripts. TCR CDR3 underwent first-round RT-PCR with the HTBI primer set. TCRdb independently ran MiXCR on the multiplex PCR reads; one entry per CDR3 protein. The sample shows about 400,000 distinct CDR3 sequences, 15% of them seen only once. Researchers defined stable Graves' hyperthyroidism as no ophthalmopathy progression within 18 months. Germline-derived CDR1 and CDR2 are SGHAT and FQNNGV. This CDR3 comprises 16 residues. Trimming took 2 bases from V and 2 from J; bases not matched to a gene: 7.

The sequencing input was blood. The clonotype originates from a woman in her twenties or thirties with Graves' hyperthyroidism. V gene TRBV11-2 combines with J gene TRBJ2-3; TRBD1 agrees at 7 bases. CDR3 sequence: CASSLMMGTATDTQYF. CDR3 DNA sequence: TGTGCCAGCAGCTTAATGATGGGGACAGCCACAGATACGCAGTATTTT.